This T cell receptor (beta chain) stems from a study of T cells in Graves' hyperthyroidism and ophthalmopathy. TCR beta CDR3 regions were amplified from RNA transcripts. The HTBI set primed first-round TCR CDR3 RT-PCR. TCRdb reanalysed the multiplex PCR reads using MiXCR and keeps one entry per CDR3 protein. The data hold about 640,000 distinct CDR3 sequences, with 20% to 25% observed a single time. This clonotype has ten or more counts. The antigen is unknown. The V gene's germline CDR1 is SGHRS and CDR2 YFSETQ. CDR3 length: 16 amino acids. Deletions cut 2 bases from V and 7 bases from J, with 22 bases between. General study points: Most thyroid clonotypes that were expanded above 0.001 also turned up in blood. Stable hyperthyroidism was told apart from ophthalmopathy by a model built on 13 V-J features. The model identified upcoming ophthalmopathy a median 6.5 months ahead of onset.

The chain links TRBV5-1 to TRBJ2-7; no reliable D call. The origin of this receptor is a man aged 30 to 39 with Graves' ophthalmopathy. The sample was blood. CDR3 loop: CASSFKMGRTFGEQYF. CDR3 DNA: TGCGCCAGCAGCTTTAAGATGGGCAGGACCTTCGGAGAGCAGTACTTC.